These 10 T cell receptor beta chains share one sample of origin, sequenced in a study of shared clonotypes between healthy human individuals. Clones were read by immunoSEQ multiplex PCR, and TCRdb kept only the in-frame ones, dropping some. The data hold about 580,000 clones, with 95% to 98% observed a single time. Naive CD8 cells, CD45RO-negative and positively selected for CCR7, excluded terminally differentiated effector memory CD45RA+ cells. The sequenced material came from naive CD8+ T cells sorted from blood. All receptors derive from a man aged 30-40 years in good health.

This chain joins TRBV29-1 and TRBJ2-7; TRBD1 might be the D (5 bases). This CDR3 region has 11 residues. The ends were cut back, 0 bases at V and 9 bases at J, with 9 bases in the middle. Looked up from germline, CDR1 is SQVTM and CDR2 is ANQGSEA. CDR3 bases: TGCAGCGTTGAAGAGCGGCAGGGGCAGTACTTC. This translates into CSVEERQGQYF.

This chain links TRBV5-1 with TRBJ2-7, with D perhaps matching TRBD1 or TRBD2 (6 bases each). This CDR3 spans 15 amino acids. V was trimmed by 3 bases and J by 3 bases, leaving 16 bases between them. The V gene's germline CDR1 is SGHRS and CDR2 YFSETQ. CDR3 nucleotide sequence: TGCGCCAGCAGCTCCCTTTGGGAGGACAGCTACGAGCAGTACTTC. This gives the protein CASSSLWEDSYEQYF.

This clone was observed a single time. The rearrangement links TRBV7-9 to TRBJ2-1; 11 bases fit TRBD2. The germline V gene has CDR1 SEHNR and CDR2 FQNEAQ (reference sequence). The CDR3 runs 16 residues. The V and J ends lost 5 bases and 6 bases, in that order; junction bases with no gene match: 9. CDR3 in amino acids: CASSLRGLADFNEQFF. The CDR3 DNA follows: TGTGCCAGCAGCCTTCGGGGACTAGCGGATTTCAATGAGCAGTTCTTC.

As concerns this clone: Other DNA sequences within the sample encode an identical CDR3. The chain has TRBV28 and TRBJ1-5; 7 bases match TRBD1. The length of the CDR3 is 14 residues. Per the germline V gene, CDR1 is MDHEN and CDR2 is SYDVKM. The V and J ends lost 2 bases and 6 bases, in that order; junction bases with no gene match: 4. The CDR3 sequence is CASSLRQGSQPQHF. The CDR3 DNA reads TGTGCCAGCAGTTTAAGACAGGGCAGTCAGCCCCAGCATTTT.

The gene calls are TRBV4-1 and TRBJ2-2; no clear D. Germline-derived CDR1 and CDR2 are MGHRA and YSYEKL. V was shortened by 2 bases and J by 5 bases, with 9 bases between the two germline ends. The CDR3 length is 14 residues. The CDR3 DNA reads TGCGCCAGCAGCCAATCGGATGGAACCGGGGAGCTGTTTTTT. Protein sequence: CASSQSDGTGELFF.

The V gene is TRBV7-9, the J gene TRBJ1-2; D call uncertain. Trimming left V 4 bases short and J 3 bases short, with 15 bases between. Germline CDR1 is SEHNR and CDR2 is FQNEAQ (reference sequence). The CDR3 consists of 15 residues. CDR3 DNA sequence: TGTGCCAGCAGCTCCGTGGACCTCGTAGACTATGGCTACACCTTC. Protein sequence: CASSSVDLVDYGYTF. Full variable domain (missing parts from reference TRBV7-9 and TRBJ1-2): DTGVSQNPRHKITKRGQNVTFRCDPISEHNRLYWYRQTLGQGPEFLTYFQNEAQLEKSRLLSDRFSAERPKGSFSTLEIQRTEQGDSAMYLCASSSVDLVDYGYTFGSGTRLTVV.

As to this clone: The same CDR3 also results from other DNA sequences found in this sample. The V and J genes are TRBV25-1 and TRBJ2-3, with 8 bases identical to TRBD2. Germline V gene sequence: CDR1 MGHDK, CDR2 SYGVNS. This CDR3 is built from 14 residues. Trimming at V came to 3 bases and at J to 3 bases, leaving 2 bases not matched to a gene. DNA for the CDR3: TGTGCCAGCAGTGAGGGACTAGGTACAGATACGCAGTATTTT. Translation: CASSEGLGTDTQYF.

This chain connects TRBV2 to TRBJ2-7; D remains ambiguous. Germline CDR1 reads SNHLY; CDR2 reads FYNNEI. The CDR3 contains 15 residues. Trimming removed 2 bases from V and 6 bases from J, with 17 bases in between. CDR3 nucleotide sequence: TGTGCCAGCAGTGAACGAGGCCAGTCTCGGAGCGAGCAGTACTTC. Translating it yields CASSERGQSRSEQYF.

On this clone itself: Other DNA sequences in the sample encode the same CDR3. The chain combines TRBV7-9 with TRBJ2-1, with a possible D match to TRBD2 (6 bases). The ends were cut back, 3 bases at V and 0 bases at J, with 6 bases in the middle. The CDR3 runs 14 residues. The germline gives CDR1 SEHNR, CDR2 FQNEAQ (reference sequence). CDR3 sequence (DNA): TGTGCCAGCAGCTTGGAGGGCTCCTACAATGAGCAGTTCTTC. This gives the protein CASSLEGSYNEQFF.

The V gene is TRBV7-9, the J gene TRBJ2-2; 12 bases are a match to TRBD2. V lost 4 bases and J lost 6; bases outside the gene matches: 12. This CDR3 has 18 residues. CDR1 and CDR2 (germline): SEHNR, FQNEAQ (reference sequence). CDR3 residues: CASSSPEQGLAGPGELFF. The CDR3 DNA reads as TGTGCCAGCAGCTCCCCTGAACAAGGACTAGCGGGACCCGGGGAGCTGTTTTTT.